This T cell receptor beta chain was retrieved from a study of T-cell reconstitution after alpha-beta-depleted transplantation in children. Trimming took 2 bases from V and 9 from J; bases not matched to a gene: 11. The germline CDR1 and CDR2 sequences are SGDLS and YYNGEE. The CDR3 length is 15 residues. TCRbeta library preparation incorporated unique molecular identifiers. Each CDR3 protein is one row after TCRdb ran MiXCR on the PCR reads. The sample has approximately 520,000 distinct CDR3 sequences, about 10% seen once. This clonotype has just a few counts. The antigen remains unidentified. Overall study findings and caveats: The high TCRbeta diversity at day 60 in some patients came from surviving recipient T cells and thymic progenitors. Newly made T cells mostly supplied T-cell counts and diversity one year after transplant. By about two months after transplant, alpha-beta T cells reportedly arose from several hundred graft clones that had expanded.

This chain links TRBV9 with TRBJ2-5; 9 bases are a match to TRBD2. The source of this sequence is a female patient aged 2-9 years who had a stem cell transplant for aplastic anemia, so the T cells may come from the graft donor. Sequenced material: PBMCs, mostly from graft donor cells, taken 180 days after TCRalphabeta/CD19-depleted stem cell transplant. CDR3 sequence reads: CASSVLAGSSAAQYF. The DNA of the CDR3 is TGTGCCAGCAGCGTCCTAGCGGGGTCCTCGGCGGCCCAGTACTTC.